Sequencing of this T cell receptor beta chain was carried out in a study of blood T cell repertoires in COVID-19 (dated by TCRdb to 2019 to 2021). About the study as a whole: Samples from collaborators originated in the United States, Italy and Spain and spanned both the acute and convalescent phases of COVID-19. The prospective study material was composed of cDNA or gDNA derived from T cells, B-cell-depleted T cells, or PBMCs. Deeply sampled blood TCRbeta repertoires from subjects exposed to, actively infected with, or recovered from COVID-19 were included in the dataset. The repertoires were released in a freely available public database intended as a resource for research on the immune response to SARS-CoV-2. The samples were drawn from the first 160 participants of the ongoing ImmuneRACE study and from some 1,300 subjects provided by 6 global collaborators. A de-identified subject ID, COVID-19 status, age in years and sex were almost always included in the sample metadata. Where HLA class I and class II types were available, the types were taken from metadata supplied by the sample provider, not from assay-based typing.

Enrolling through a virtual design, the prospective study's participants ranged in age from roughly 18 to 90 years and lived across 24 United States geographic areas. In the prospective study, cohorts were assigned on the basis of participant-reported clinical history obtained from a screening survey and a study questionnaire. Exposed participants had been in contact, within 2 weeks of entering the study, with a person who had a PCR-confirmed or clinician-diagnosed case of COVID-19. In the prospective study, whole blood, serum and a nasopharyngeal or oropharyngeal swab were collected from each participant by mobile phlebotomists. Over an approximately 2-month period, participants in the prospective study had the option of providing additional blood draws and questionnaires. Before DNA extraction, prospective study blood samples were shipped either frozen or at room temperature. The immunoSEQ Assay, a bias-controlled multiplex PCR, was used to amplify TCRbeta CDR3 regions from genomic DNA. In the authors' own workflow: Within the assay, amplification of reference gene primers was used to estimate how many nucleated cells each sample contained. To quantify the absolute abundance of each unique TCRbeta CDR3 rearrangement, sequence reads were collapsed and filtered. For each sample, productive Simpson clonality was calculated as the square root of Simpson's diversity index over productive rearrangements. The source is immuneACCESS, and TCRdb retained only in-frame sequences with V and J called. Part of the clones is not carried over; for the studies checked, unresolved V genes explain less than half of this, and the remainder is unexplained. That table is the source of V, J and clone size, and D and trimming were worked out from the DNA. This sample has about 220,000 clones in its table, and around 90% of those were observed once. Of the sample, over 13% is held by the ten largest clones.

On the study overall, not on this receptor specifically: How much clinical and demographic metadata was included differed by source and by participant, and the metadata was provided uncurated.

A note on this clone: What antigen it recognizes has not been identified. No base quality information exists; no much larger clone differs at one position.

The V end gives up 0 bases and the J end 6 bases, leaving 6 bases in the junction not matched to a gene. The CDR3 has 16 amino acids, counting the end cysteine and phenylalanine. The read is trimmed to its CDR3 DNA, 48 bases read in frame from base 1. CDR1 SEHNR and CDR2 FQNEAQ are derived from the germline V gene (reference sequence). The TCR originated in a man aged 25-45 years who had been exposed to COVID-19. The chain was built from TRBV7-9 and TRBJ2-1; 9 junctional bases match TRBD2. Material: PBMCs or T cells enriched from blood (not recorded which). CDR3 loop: CASSLAWRGGRNEQFF. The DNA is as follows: TGTGCCAGCAGCTTAGCCTGGCGGGGGGGCCGCAATGAGCAGTTCTTC. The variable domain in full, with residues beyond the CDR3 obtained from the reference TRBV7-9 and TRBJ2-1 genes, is DTGVSQNPRHKITKRGQNVTFRCDPISEHNRLYWYRQTLGQGPEFLTYFQNEAQLEKSRLLSDRFSAERPKGSFSTLEIQRTEQGDSAMYLCASSLAWRGGRNEQFFGPGTRLTVL.